Presented here are 20 T cell receptor beta chains from one specimen sequenced in a study of blood T cells in healthy people across ages. A second PCR, run for roughly 7 to 12 cycles, used a sample-barcoded 5' primer plus a J-beta primer mix. TCRdb called the 5' RACE reads again in MiXCR, with one record for every CDR3 protein. The table has about 800,000 distinct CDR3 sequences, 35% to 50% seen once; the top ten hold less than 20%. Sequencing was done on a sample of blood. Receptors were obtained from an elderly man in good health.

Of note for this clonotype: Given a much more abundant clone one base away, this may be a read error. V usage is TRBV13 and J usage is TRBJ2-7; 9 bases match TRBD2. There are 16 residues in the CDR3. The germline gives CDR1 PRHDT, CDR2 FYEKMQ (reference sequence). Trimming at V came to 2 bases and at J to 7 bases, leaving 12 bases not matched to a gene. The CDR3 bases are TGTGCCAGCAGCTTAATTCGGCGGGAGGGCCACAATGAGCAGTACTTC. Residues: CASSLIRREGHNEQYF.

Concerning this clonotype: A much bigger clone sits one base away, suggesting this may be a read error. The rearrangement joins TRBV15 to TRBJ2-1, with 7 bases matching TRBD1. The V gene end was trimmed by 5 bases and the J gene end by 4 bases; junction bases not matched to a gene: 2. Per the germline V gene, CDR1 is LNHNV and CDR2 is YYDKDF (reference sequence). The length of the CDR3 is 13 residues. CDR3 nucleotide sequence: TGTGCCACCAGCCCGACAGGGTACAATGAGCAGTTCTTC. It translates to CATSPTGYNEQFF.

This clonotype was seen repeatedly, ten times or more. This chain uses TRBV4-3 with TRBJ2-4; the match to TRBD1 covers 8 bases. Germline V gene data show CDR1 as LGHNA and CDR2 as YSLEER. V dropped 4 bases and J dropped 7; count of bases not matched to a gene: 6. The CDR3 totals 14 residues. CDR3 region: CASSPKRTGNIQYF. CDR3 DNA sequence: TGCGCCAGCAGCCCAAAACGGACAGGGAACATTCAGTACTTC.

This clonotype showed up many times. V and J are TRBV28 and TRBJ2-3; D remains ambiguous. Per the germline V gene, CDR1 is MDHEN and CDR2 is SYDVKM. Trimming cost V 11 bases and J 2 bases, with 20 bases left between them. The CDR3 has 15 amino acids. Written as DNA, the CDR3 is TGTGCCGTAGCCCCGGCACCTCCGACCACAGATACGCAGTATTTT. It encodes CAVAPAPPTTDTQYF.

This clonotype has a handful of counts. The chain couples TRBV12-3 or TRBV12-4 to TRBJ1-1, with D possibly TRBD1 on 6 matching bases. This CDR3 contains 13 residues. The V and J ends lost 3 bases and 6 bases respectively, with 11 bases between them. DNA of the CDR3: TGTGCCAGCAGTTTCTTTTCAGGGGCTGAAGCTTTCTTT. Its translation is CASSFFSGAEAFF.

The CDR3, as DNA: TGCAGCGTTGTGGGAGGGTCCCGTGAGCAGTTCTTC. Its protein is CSVVGGSREQFF. V and J are TRBV29-1 and TRBJ2-1; the match to TRBD2 covers 7 bases. After removal of 4 bases from V and 9 bases from J, the junction contained 6 bases not matched to a gene. Germline CDR1 SQVTM, CDR2 ANQGSEA. CDR3 size: 12 residues.

This sequence joins TRBV6-5 and TRBJ2-2; D ambiguous. The germline V gene has CDR1 MNHEY and CDR2 SVGAGI. Trimming stripped 3 bases from V and 4 bases from J, with 9 bases between. CDR3 length equals 14 residues. The CDR3 protein is CASSYQQSTGELFF. The CDR3 DNA follows: TGTGCCAGCAGTTATCAACAGAGCACCGGGGAGCTGTTTTTT.

Note on this clonotype: This likely comes from a read error, as the CDR3 has no conserved phenylalanine or tryptophan at its end. The J gene is TRBJ2-1, the V gene TRBV5-5; 8 positions match TRBD1. Looked up from germline, CDR1 is SGHKS and CDR2 is YYEKEE (reference sequence). Germline trimming cut 4 bases from V and 1 base from J; bases unmatched to any gene: 13. This CDR3 spans 18 amino acids. CDR3 residues: CASSPGTGSPRSYNEQFC. The CDR3 bases are TGTGCCAGCAGCCCCGGGACAGGATCCCCTCGGTCCTACAATGAGCAGTTCTGC.

This chain connects TRBV14 to TRBJ2-1; D remains ambiguous. Trimming left V 0 bases short and J 7 bases short, with 7 bases between. CDR1 and CDR2 from the germline V gene are SGHDN and FVKESK. The CDR3 spans 13 residues. The CDR3 reads CASSQELWNEQFF. CDR3 DNA sequence: TGTGCCAGCAGCCAAGAACTTTGGAATGAGCAGTTCTTC.

The chain combines TRBV6-1 with TRBJ1-5, with D possibly matching TRBD1 (5 bases). Deletions cut 2 bases from V and 3 bases from J, with 11 bases between. The germline V gene has CDR1 MNHNS and CDR2 SASEGT. This CDR3 is 15 amino acids long. The CDR3 nucleotides are TGTGCCAGCAGTGAACCGGGACGGATCAATCAGCCCCAGCATTTT. It specifies CASSEPGRINQPQHF.

The rearrangement links TRBV20-1 to TRBJ2-5, with 8 nucleotides matching TRBD2. The CDR3 totals 14 residues. Germline V gives CDR1 DFQATT, CDR2 SNEGSKA (reference sequence). V trimming: 5 bases; J trimming: 7 bases; junction bases outside the gene matches: 12. The CDR3, as DNA: TGCAGTGCTTTTGACGGGACTAGTGACGTGACCCAGTACTTC. As protein: CSAFDGTSDVTQYF.

Concerning this clonotype itself: A read error may be the cause here, since a much bigger clone is one base away. The rearrangement uses TRBV10-3 and TRBJ2-7, with D possibly matching TRBD1 (6 bases). Germline-derived CDR1 and CDR2 are ENHRY and SYGVKD. CDR3 length: 12 amino acids. This CDR3 is CAVSEQGYEQYF. The CDR3 DNA follows: TGTGCCGTCAGTGAACAGGGCTACGAGCAGTACTTC.

The chain links TRBV6-2 or TRBV6-3 to TRBJ2-5; D unresolved. Germline values: CDR1 MNHEY, CDR2 SVGEGT. The ends were cut back, 2 bases at V and 11 bases at J, with 18 bases in the middle. The CDR3 extends over 14 amino acids. CDR3 in amino acids: CASSYAGGGSEQYF. The CDR3 DNA sequence: TGTGCCAGCAGTTACGCTGGCGGCGGATCTGAGCAGTACTTC.

The chain couples TRBV29-1 to TRBJ2-5; D is perhaps TRBD1 (6 bases). V shed 4 bases and J shed 5 bases, with 17 bases lying between them. This CDR3 comprises 14 residues. Germline CDR1 reads SQVTM; CDR2 reads ANQGSEA. This chain's CDR3 is CSVGGRVSWETQYF. The CDR3 DNA sequence: TGCAGCGTTGGGGGGCGGGTTAGTTGGGAGACCCAGTACTTC.

This clonotype was observed once. This rearrangement joins TRBV6-5 to TRBJ2-3; TRBD1 is a possible D gene (5 bases). Germline CDR1 and CDR2: MNHEY and SVGAGI. Trimming pared 6 bases from V and 4 bases from J, leaving 17 bases between. The CDR3 spans 15 residues. The DNA of the CDR3 is TGTGCCAGCAGCCGCGTTAGGCTAGGGGCAGATACGCAGTATTTT. Translating gives CASSRVRLGADTQYF.

This clonotype came up a few times. J is TRBJ2-5 and V is TRBV25-1; D unclear. V was cut by 3 bases and J by 0 bases, with 8 bases left in between. Germline V lookup: CDR1 MGHDK, CDR2 SYGVNS. This CDR3 spans 14 amino acids. The CDR3 DNA reads as TGTGCCAGCAGTGAGGGCGGATACCAAGAGACCCAGTACTTC. Translation: CASSEGGYQETQYF.

This chain links TRBV14 with TRBJ1-4; D might be TRBD1 (5 bases). In germline, CDR1 is SGHDN, CDR2 FVKESK. V lost 0 bases to trimming and J lost 6 bases, with 14 bases between them. This CDR3 has 16 amino acids. This CDR3 is CASSQDWAGPDEKLFF. In DNA, the CDR3 is TGTGCCAGCAGCCAAGATTGGGCAGGGCCGGATGAAAAACTGTTTTTT.

V usage is TRBV10-2 and J usage is TRBJ2-7; tentatively, D is TRBD2 (5 bases). The CDR3 loop spans 13 amino acids. Trimming removed 4 bases at V and 7 bases at J, with 14 bases between. Looked up from germline, CDR1 is WSHSY and CDR2 is SAAADI. CDR3 sequence (DNA): TGCGCCAGCAGTGCTATCTCCCCGGGGGAGCAGTACTTC. This gives the protein CASSAISPGEQYF.

Ten or more counts support this clonotype. The rearrangement links TRBV5-1 to TRBJ1-1; 9 bases are a match to TRBD1. The germline V gene has CDR1 SGHRS and CDR2 YFSETQ. The CDR3 is made up of 15 amino acids. Losses at the gene ends were 3 bases for V and 1 base for J; bases not matched to a gene: 4. The CDR3 DNA sequence: TGCGCCAGCAGCTGGACAGGGGCCACGAACACTGAAGCTTTCTTT. Translated, it gives CASSWTGATNTEAFF.

The J gene is TRBJ2-7, the V gene TRBV6-6, with unresolved D. V dropped 3 bases and J dropped 0 bases, with 9 bases sitting between them. CDR3 size: 14 residues. Germline V gene lookup returns CDR1 MNHNY and CDR2 SVGAGI (reference sequence). CDR3 coding DNA: TGTGCCAGCAGTTATTCCGACAACTCCTACGAGCAGTACTTC. This sequence encodes CASSYSDNSYEQYF.